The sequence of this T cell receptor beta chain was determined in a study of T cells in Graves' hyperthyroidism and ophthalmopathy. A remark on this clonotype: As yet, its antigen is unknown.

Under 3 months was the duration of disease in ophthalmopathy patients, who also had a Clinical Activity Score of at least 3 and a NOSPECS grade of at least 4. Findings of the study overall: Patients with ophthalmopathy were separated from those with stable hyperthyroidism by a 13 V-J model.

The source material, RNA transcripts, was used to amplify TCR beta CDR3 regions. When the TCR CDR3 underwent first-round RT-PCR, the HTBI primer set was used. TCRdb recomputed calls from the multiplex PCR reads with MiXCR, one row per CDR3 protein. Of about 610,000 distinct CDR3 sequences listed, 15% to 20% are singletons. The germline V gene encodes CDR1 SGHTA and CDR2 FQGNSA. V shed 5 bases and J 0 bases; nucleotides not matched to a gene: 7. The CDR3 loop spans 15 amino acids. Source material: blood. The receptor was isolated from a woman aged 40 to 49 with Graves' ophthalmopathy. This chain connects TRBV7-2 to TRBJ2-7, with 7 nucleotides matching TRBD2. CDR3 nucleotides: TGTGCCAGCAGCCAGACTAGCTTGAGCTCCTACGAGCAGTACTTC. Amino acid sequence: CASSQTSLSSYEQYF. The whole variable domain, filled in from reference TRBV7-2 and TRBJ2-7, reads GAGVSQSPSNKVTEKGKDVELRCDPISGHTALYWYRQSLGQGLEFLIYFQGNSAPDKSGLPSDRFSAERTGGSVSTLTIQRTQQEDSAVYLCASSQTSLSSYEQYFGPGTRLTVT.